The 11 T cell receptor beta chains below all came from one sample that was sequenced in a study of follicular helper T cells after annual influenza vaccination. Sample time point: 2014-2015 season, pre-vaccination. TCRdb's copy holds only in-frame clones and misses some; the assay was immunoSEQ multiplex PCR. The table lists about 13,000 clones, roughly 81% of them singletons. Sequenced here: CXCR5- memory CD4+ T cells sorted from blood, sampled on the day of influenza vaccination. The receptor set was obtained from an adult who received the influenza vaccine.

J is TRBJ2-7 and V is TRBV7-9; D is unresolved. The CDR3 is 13 residues long. Per the germline V gene, CDR1 is SEHNR and CDR2 is FQNEAQ (reference sequence). Trimming pared 4 bases from V and 1 base from J, leaving 8 bases between. CDR3 residues: CASSSSPSYEQYF. CDR3 sequence (DNA): TGTGCCAGCAGCTCCTCGCCGTCCTACGAGCAGTACTTC. The variable domain in full, with the rest retrieved from reference TRBV7-9 and TRBJ2-7, is DTGVSQNPRHKITKRGQNVTFRCDPISEHNRLYWYRQTLGQGPEFLTYFQNEAQLEKSRLLSDRFSAERPKGSFSTLEIQRTEQGDSAMYLCASSSSPSYEQYFGPGTRLTVT.

V gene TRBV10-1 combines with J gene TRBJ2-3; D remains ambiguous. This CDR3 has 13 residues. Germline V gives CDR1 WNHNN, CDR2 SYGVQD (reference sequence). V was clipped by 3 bases and J by 4 bases, with 8 bases between them. In nucleotides, the CDR3 is TGCGCCAGCAGTGATAGTGTCCCAGATACGCAGTATTTT. This translates into CASSDSVPDTQYF.

V is TRBV7-2 and J is TRBJ2-5; tentatively, D is TRBD2 (6 bases). V was clipped by 1 base and J by 0 bases, with 15 bases between them. The germline V gene has CDR1 SGHTA and CDR2 FQGNSA. The CDR3 has 17 residues. Written as DNA, the CDR3 is TGTGCCAGCAGCTTAGAACTTCGGAGCGGGTACCAAGAGACCCAGTACTTC. It specifies CASSLELRSGYQETQYF.

The chain joins TRBV11-3 to TRBJ2-1; perhaps TRBD2 as D (7 bases). Trimming shortened V by 3 bases and J by 4 bases, and 10 bases separated the two germline ends. The CDR3 covers 14 residues. Germline V gene sequence: CDR1 SGHNT, CDR2 YENEEA. Here the CDR3 DNA reads TGTGCCAGCAGCTTGGGGGGGCCATACAATGAGCAGTTCTTC. Translated: CASSLGGPYNEQFF.

The chain has TRBV6-1 and TRBJ2-7; D gene uncertain. There are 15 residues in the CDR3. From germline, CDR1 is MNHNS and CDR2 SASEGT. V gave up 7 bases and J gave up 1 base, with 17 bases separating them. CDR3 DNA: TGTGCCAGCACGAGGTCCCGGACGGAGTCCTACGAGCAGTACTTC. Protein sequence: CASTRSRTESYEQYF.

This chain uses TRBV30 with TRBJ1-6, with D possibly matching TRBD1 (5 bases). This CDR3 has 14 amino acids. V was shortened by 2 bases and J by 2 bases, with 7 bases between the two germline ends. Germline CDR1 reads GTSNPN; CDR2 reads SVGIG (reference sequence). CDR3 amino acids: CAWSQQAYNSPLHF. The CDR3 DNA reads TGTGCCTGGAGTCAACAGGCCTATAATTCACCCCTCCACTTT.

This chain links TRBV5-8 with TRBJ2-1; TRBD2 aligns across 7 bases. Per germline, CDR1 SGHTS and CDR2 YDEGEE. V lost 4 bases to trimming and J lost 4 bases; unmatched junction nucleotides: 23. The CDR3 runs 20 residues. CDR3 coding DNA: TGTGCCAGCAGCCGGTCTTCTAAAACTAGCGCGCCAAACAGGTACAATGAGCAGTTCTTC. Translated: CASSRSSKTSAPNRYNEQFF.

This clone was counted a single time. This chain joins TRBV6-5 and TRBJ2-7, with TRBD2 identical over 9 bases. Trimming at V came to 6 bases and at J to 4 bases, leaving 10 bases not matched to a gene. CDR1 and CDR2 (germline): MNHEY, SVGAGI. The CDR3 loop spans 15 amino acids. Written as DNA, the CDR3 is TGTGCCAGCAGCCCTCCAGGGACTAGCAGATACGAGCAGTACTTC. Protein: CASSPPGTSRYEQYF.

This chain connects TRBV7-2 to TRBJ2-5; TRBD2 matches 9 bases. The germline V gene has CDR1 SGHTA and CDR2 FQGNSA. The trim removed 1 base at V and 7 bases at J, leaving 13 bases unmatched. This CDR3 spans 17 amino acids. The CDR3 DNA follows: TGTGCCAGCAGCTTAGGGGTAGCGGGGGCCCCCCAGGGGACCCAGTACTTC. Translating it yields CASSLGVAGAPQGTQYF. The full variable domain, in which reference TRBV7-2 and TRBJ2-5 provide the parts outside the CDR3, is GAGVSQSPSNKVTEKGKDVELRCDPISGHTALYWYRQSLGQGLEFLIYFQGNSAPDKSGLPSDRFSAERTGGSVSTLTIQRTQQEDSAVYLCASSLGVAGAPQGTQYFGPGTRLLVL.

The chain employs TRBV20-1 and TRBJ2-7; unclear D gene. This CDR3 region has 10 residues. Germline CDR1 DFQATT, CDR2 SNEGSKA (reference sequence). This chain's CDR3 is CHPDSYEQYF. The CDR3 coding sequence is TGCCATCCGGACTCCTACGAGCAGTACTTC.

The chain uses TRBV2 and TRBJ1-3; tentative D call: TRBD1 (5 bases). This CDR3 region has 12 residues. V lost 8 bases and J lost 6, with 11 bases in between. Germline loops: CDR1 SNHLY, CDR2 FYNNEI. This CDR3 is CASGTVPNTIYF. The CDR3 DNA reads as TGTGCCAGCGGGACTGTCCCAAACACCATATATTTT.